Below, 10 T cell receptor beta chains from the same sample are listed, as sequenced in a study of blood T cell repertoires in COVID-19. Profiled with immunoSEQ multiplex PCR; TCRdb holds only in-frame clones, not every one. Of 150,000 to 200,000 clones listed, 84% were seen once; the top ten hold less than 15%. Sample: PBMCs or T cells enriched from blood (not recorded which). The receptors were sampled from a man aged 50 or older who had recovered from COVID-19.

The rearrangement joins TRBV7-9 to TRBJ2-7; no definite D call. The CDR3 runs to 13 residues. V was cut by 1 base and J by 3 bases, with 7 bases left in between. Germline CDR1 reads SEHNR; CDR2 reads FQNEAQ (reference sequence). This CDR3 reads CASSLEEFYEQYF. Here the CDR3 DNA reads TGTGCCAGCAGCTTAGAAGAGTTCTACGAGCAGTACTTC.

This rearrangement joins TRBV7-8 to TRBJ2-7; no firm D call. Germline loops: CDR1 SGHVS, CDR2 FQNEAQ. The V end lost 5 bases, the J end lost 4 bases, and 12 bases lay between the germline ends. This CDR3 region has 13 residues. The CDR3 protein is CASSPAVGYEQYF. In nucleotides, the CDR3 is TGTGCCAGCAGCCCCGCGGTTGGTTACGAGCAGTACTTC.

This chain joins TRBV6-5 and TRBJ1-1; D unclear. The CDR3 has 14 amino acids. From germline, CDR1 is MNHEY and CDR2 SVGAGI. V was clipped by 10 bases and J by 2 bases, with 17 bases between them. CDR3 residues: CATLNFGTNTEAFF. CDR3 sequence (DNA): TGTGCCACCCTCAATTTTGGCACCAACACTGAAGCTTTCTTT.

The chain recombines TRBV6-1 with TRBJ1-2, with unresolved D. This CDR3 spans 14 amino acids. The ends were cut back, 1 base at V and 2 bases at J, with 8 bases in the middle. Germline values: CDR1 MNHNS, CDR2 SASEGT. DNA of the CDR3: TGTGCCAGCAGTGAAGACAGATTGAACTATGGCTACACCTTC. Translated: CASSEDRLNYGYTF.

The V call is TRBV19, the J call TRBJ2-1; D might be TRBD2 (5 bases). Trimming shortened V by 4 bases and J by 2 bases, and 12 bases separated the two germline ends. In germline, CDR1 is LNHDA, CDR2 SQIVND (reference sequence). The CDR3 is made up of 15 amino acids. As DNA, the CDR3 is TGTGCCAGTAGTAGACCGGGGTTAACCTACAATGAGCAGTTCTTC. It yields the protein CASSRPGLTYNEQFF.

The chain uses TRBV3-1 (or the pseudogene TRBV3-2) and TRBJ2-7, with 8 nucleotides matching TRBD1. J was trimmed by 5 bases and V by 1 base; bases with no gene match: 10. Germline V CDR1 and CDR2: LGHDT, YNNKEL (reference sequence). The CDR3 contains 16 residues. This chain's CDR3 is CASSQVRGPNFHEQYF. The DNA of the CDR3 is TGTGCCAGCAGCCAAGTCAGGGGGCCCAACTTCCACGAGCAGTACTTC.

The chain uses TRBV10-3 and TRBJ1-6; 9 bases match TRBD1. CDR1 and CDR2 (germline): ENHRY, SYGVKD. J lost 12 bases, V lost 6 bases, and 6 bases had no gene match. This CDR3 contains 13 residues. The CDR3 bases are TGTGCCATCAGCCAGGGGGGACAGGGACCCCTCCACTTT. This gives the protein CAISQGGQGPLHF.

The chain recombines TRBV7-2 with TRBJ1-1; 8 bases are a match to TRBD1. CDR1 is SGHTA, CDR2 FQGNSA, per germline. CDR3 length equals 14 residues. Unmatched junction bases numbered 7, after V lost 5 bases and J lost 5 bases. The CDR3 DNA is TGTGCCAGCAGCATCGGGACAGGAAAGACTGAAGCTTTCTTT. Protein product: CASSIGTGKTEAFF.

The rearrangement joins TRBV19 to TRBJ1-2; 7 nucleotides agree with TRBD1. CDR1 LNHDA and CDR2 SQIVND come from the germline V gene (reference sequence). CDR3 size: 13 residues. Trimming took 7 bases from V and 4 from J; bases not matched to a gene: 6. CDR3 amino acids: CASTETGVYGYTF. CDR3 sequence (DNA): TGTGCCAGTACCGAAACAGGGGTCTATGGCTACACCTTC.

The chain uses TRBV2 and TRBJ1-2, with 7 bases identical to TRBD1. This CDR3 has 15 residues. J was trimmed by 3 bases and V by 4 bases; bases with no gene match: 8. In germline, CDR1 is SNHLY, CDR2 FYNNEI. The CDR3 protein is CASSADGTAYYGYTF. The CDR3 DNA sequence: TGTGCCAGCAGTGCAGATGGGACAGCCTACTATGGCTACACCTTC.